This T cell receptor beta chain was recovered during a study of blood T cell repertoires in COVID-19 (dated by TCRdb to between 2020 and 2021). Some background on the complete study: The collaborator samples originated in the United States, Italy and Spain and spanned the acute and convalescent phases of COVID-19. HLA class I and class II types, where available, came from metadata supplied by the sample provider rather than from assay-based typing. Samples came from the ongoing ImmuneRACE study (first 160 participants) plus 1,254 subjects from 6 global collaborators. The repertoires were made available in a free public database intended to serve as a resource for research on the immune response to SARS-CoV-2. Nearly every sample came with metadata listing a de-identified subject ID, COVID-19 status, age in years and sex. The material from the prospective study consisted of cDNA or gDNA derived from T cells, B-cell-depleted T cells, or PBMCs. Subjects who had been exposed to COVID-19, were actively infected with it, or had recovered from it provided the deeply sampled blood TCRbeta repertoires that made up the dataset. What the study reported, not specific to this receptor: How much clinical and demographic metadata was included differed by source and by participant, and the metadata was provided uncurated.

Of note for this clone: No antigen is known for it. Per-nucleotide qualities are absent, and no much larger clonotype sits a single base away.

Collaborating institutions collected whole blood in K2EDTA tubes following their own protocols. For TCRbeta analysis, collaborator samples were shipped as frozen whole blood, as isolated PBMCs, or as DNA extracted from either sample type. TCRbeta CDR3 regions were amplified from genomic DNA by means of the immunoSEQ Assay, a bias-controlled multiplex PCR. In the paper's pipeline: The number of nucleated cells in each sample was estimated from the amplification of reference gene primers within the assay. To quantify the absolute abundance of each unique TCRbeta CDR3 rearrangement, sequence reads were collapsed and filtered. For each sample, productive Simpson clonality was calculated as the square root of Simpson's diversity index across productive rearrangements. TCRdb re-hosts the immuneACCESS table, in-frame sequences only. Its copies lack some clones; in the studies checked, an unresolved V gene accounts for under half of them, and the cause for the rest is not known. The DNA was the basis for D and trimming; V, J and clone size are from that table. For this sample the table gives approximately 400,000 clones, of which roughly 80% were detected only once. The ten top clones hold approximately 1% of the sample.

V and J are truncated by 3 bases and 4 bases respectively, leaving an intervening sequence of 18 bases. Taken from the germline V gene, the CDR1 and CDR2 loops are MDHEN and SYDVKM. CDR3 length: 16 amino acids, cysteine to phenylalanine. The CDR3 DNA has 48 bases and is translated from base 1. The sample taken for sequencing was peripheral blood. The chain joins TRBV28 to TRBJ1-2; TRBD1 could be the D gene, as 6 bases match. The sequence was obtained from a human donor with acute or convalescent COVID-19. The donor label of this sample is uncertain. In nucleotides, the sequence is TGTGCCAGCAGTTTGGCGATTGGGACAAGATCCTATGGCTACACCTTC. Its protein reads: CASSLAIGTRSYGYTF.